This note documents a single T cell receptor beta chain sequence. V lost 1 base and J 5 bases, leaving 11 bases between the germline ends. The CDR3 totals 14 residues. The germline gives CDR1 SEHNR, CDR2 FQNEAQ (reference sequence). TCRdb re-derived calls from the 5' RACE reads in MiXCR, one entry per CDR3 protein. There are hundreds of thousands of distinct CDR3 sequences in the sample; less than 25% occur only once, and around 14% lies in the top ten. This sample stems from a study of T-cell memory formation after mild COVID-19. The clonotype was recovered from an adult woman who had mild COVID-19 (a few samples of this study predate the infection). Cell type and time point are not known. The rearrangement links TRBV7-9 to TRBJ2-5; D might be TRBD2 (6 bases). Sequences were obtained from PBMCs or a T cell subset sorted from them (not recorded which). Here the CDR3 reads CASSLGRTMETQYF. The DNA of the CDR3 is TGTGCCAGCAGCTTAGGTCGGACTATGGAGACCCAGTACTTC.